This entry lists 25 T cell receptor beta chains sequenced from one sample in a study of HIV-infected patients and healthy controls. Via MiXCR, TCRdb re-called the 5' RACE reads, giving one row per CDR3 protein. This table holds 65,000 to 70,000 distinct CDR3 sequences, less than 20% found once. Sequencing used CD4+ T cells from blood. Receptor source: a human donor in good health.

There are a few counts of this clonotype. This chain uses TRBV6-2 or TRBV6-3 with TRBJ1-2, with a possible D match to TRBD1 (5 bases). Trimming stripped 5 bases from V and 12 bases from J, with 16 bases between. Germline CDR1 reads MNHEY; CDR2 reads SVGEGT. The length of the CDR3 is 12 residues. The CDR3 DNA is TGTGCCAGCAGTGTCGGGGGATCCTACGACACCTTC. Translating gives CASSVGGSYDTF.

This clonotype was seen ten or more times. The gene calls are TRBV20-1 and TRBJ2-5; tentative D call: TRBD2 (5 bases). The germline CDR1 and CDR2 sequences are DFQATT and SNEGSKA (reference sequence). Trimming stripped 4 bases from V and 8 bases from J, with 23 bases between. The CDR3 spans 15 residues. The DNA of the CDR3 is TGCAGTGCTACCCCCGCGGGTCTAGCCCAGGCAACCCAGTACTTC. The encoded protein is CSATPAGLAQATQYF.

This clonotype was seen more than once but under ten times. The rearrangement links TRBV5-1 to TRBJ2-3; TRBD2 matches 10 bases. The trim removed 7 bases at V and 3 bases at J, leaving 5 bases unmatched. The CDR3 runs to 14 residues. Germline assignment: CDR1 SGHRS and CDR2 YFSETQ. CDR3 protein: CASQKREGTDTQYF. As DNA, the CDR3 is TGCGCCAGCCAGAAGCGGGAGGGGACAGATACGCAGTATTTT.

The V gene is TRBV19, the J gene TRBJ1-5, with TRBD1 matching over 10 bases. Germline CDR1 and CDR2: LNHDA and SQIVND (reference sequence). There are 15 residues in the CDR3. The V gene end was trimmed by 4 bases and the J gene end by 1 base; junction bases not matched to a gene: 1. The CDR3 DNA reads as TGTGCCAGTAGTAAGGACAGGGGGAGCAATCAGCCCCAGCATTTT. It translates to CASSKDRGSNQPQHF.

This clonotype has ten or more counts. The rearrangement links TRBV7-2 to TRBJ1-3; D is uncertain. Per germline, CDR1 SGHTA and CDR2 FQGNSA. V lost 5 bases and J lost 0, with 17 bases in between. The CDR3 totals 17 residues. Here the CDR3 reads CASSLQPGSRSGNTIYF. The CDR3 DNA is TGTGCCAGCAGCCTCCAACCGGGGAGTCGCTCTGGAAACACCATATATTTT.

In this sample, this clonotype turned up many times. The chain joins TRBV6-2 or TRBV6-3 to TRBJ2-5; TRBD1 agrees at 7 bases. Trimming removed 2 bases from V and 4 bases from J; junction bases left unmatched: 10. The CDR3 sequence is 16 residues long. The germline V gene has CDR1 MNHEY and CDR2 SVGEGT. The CDR3 nucleotides read TGTGCCAGCAGTTACGATCACGAGGGACAGAGAGAGACCCAGTACTTC. Translation: CASSYDHEGQRETQYF.

Many counts were recorded for this clonotype. This sequence joins TRBV11-1 and TRBJ2-5; D unclear. The CDR3 spans 14 residues. Between the trimmed V and J ends, which lost 4 bases and 1 base, there was a span of 10 bases. Germline assignment: CDR1 SGHAT and CDR2 FQDESV (reference sequence). The CDR3 sequence: CASSYSGFQETQYF. The CDR3 region has the DNA TGTGCCAGCAGCTATTCCGGATTCCAAGAGACCCAGTACTTC.

This chain joins TRBV5-5 and TRBJ2-1; 11 positions match TRBD1. Germline CDR1 and CDR2: SGHKS and YYEKEE (reference sequence). V lost 0 bases to trimming and J lost 9 bases; unmatched junction nucleotides: 5. The CDR3 runs 15 residues. This chain's CDR3 is CASSLAWTGGREQFF. In DNA form, the CDR3 reads TGTGCCAGCAGCTTGGCCTGGACAGGGGGCCGTGAGCAGTTCTTC.

This clonotype was detected ten times or more. CDR3 sequence reads: CSASGFRQGVSYEQYF. In DNA form, the CDR3 reads TGCAGTGCTAGCGGCTTCAGACAGGGGGTTTCTTACGAGCAGTACTTC. V usage is TRBV20-1 and J usage is TRBJ2-7; the match to TRBD1 covers 9 bases. Germline lookup yields CDR1 DFQATT and CDR2 SNEGSKA (reference sequence). With 3 bases clipped from V and 4 bases from J, the junction kept 13 bases outside the gene matches. The CDR3 loop spans 16 amino acids.

The chain has TRBV6-5 and TRBJ2-7, with D possibly matching TRBD1 (6 bases). Germline values: CDR1 MNHEY, CDR2 SVGAGI. The V end lost 0 bases, the J end lost 2 bases, and 11 bases lay between the germline ends. The CDR3 loop spans 15 amino acids. Written as DNA, the CDR3 is TGTGCCAGCAGTTACTCGTGGACAGCTCCCTACGAGCAGTACTTC. The encoded protein is CASSYSWTAPYEQYF.

This clonotype was seen many times. The chain joins TRBV2 to TRBJ2-6; 10 bases match TRBD2. There are 17 residues in the CDR3. Germline values: CDR1 SNHLY, CDR2 FYNNEI. With 9 bases clipped from V and 0 bases from J, the junction kept 8 bases outside the gene matches. CDR3: CARRITSGVSGANVLTF. DNA of the CDR3: TGTGCCAGAAGAATTACTAGCGGGGTCTCTGGGGCCAACGTCCTGACTTTC.

This clonotype was counted only a few times. The chain joins TRBV28 to TRBJ1-4, with D perhaps TRBD1 (5 bases). V dropped 1 base and J dropped 8 bases, with 14 bases sitting between them. The germline V gene has CDR1 MDHEN and CDR2 SYDVKM. The CDR3 sequence is 15 residues long. The CDR3: CASSLSQGRREKLFF. The CDR3 DNA reads TGTGCCAGCAGTTTATCCCAGGGTCGGAGAGAAAAACTGTTTTTT.

This clonotype was detected only a few times. The V and J genes are TRBV7-8 and TRBJ2-3; TRBD2 matches at 14 bases. This CDR3 contains 17 residues. Germline-derived CDR1 and CDR2 are SGHVS and FQNEAQ. The ends lost 4 bases at V and 4 bases at J; junction bases unmatched: 7. CDR3 nucleotides: TGTGCCAGCAGCTCCGCGACTAGCGGGAGGGCCCCAGATACGCAGTATTTT. It codes for CASSSATSGRAPDTQYF.

This chain joins TRBV7-2 and TRBJ2-1; the D gene could be TRBD1 or TRBD2 (6 bases each). The germline V gene has CDR1 SGHTA and CDR2 FQGNSA. V lost 1 base, J lost 1 base, and 11 bases lay in between. The CDR3 is made up of 16 amino acids. The CDR3 region has the DNA TGTGCCAGCAGCTTAGTCAGGGGAGGATCCTACAATGAGCAGTTCTTC. Amino acid sequence: CASSLVRGGSYNEQFF.

This clonotype was observed a handful of times. The chain carries TRBV5-1 and TRBJ1-6, with D unresolved. Trimming left V 4 bases short and J 6 bases short, with 14 bases between. The CDR3 contains 15 residues. Per the germline V gene, CDR1 is SGHRS and CDR2 is YFSETQ. The CDR3 DNA reads as TGCGCCAGCAGCCCTGACACCGTTGGTAATTCACCCCTCCACTTT. The encoded protein is CASSPDTVGNSPLHF.

In its sample, this clonotype was seen many times. The CDR3 coding sequence is TGTGCCAGCGCCCGGGAATCCAATTCACCCCTCCACTTT. Amino acid sequence: CASARESNSPLHF. The chain combines TRBV4-2 with TRBJ1-6, with unresolved D. The CDR3 has 13 residues. V gave up 8 bases and J gave up 7 bases, with 12 bases separating them. In germline, CDR1 is LGHNA, CDR2 YNFKEQ.

This clonotype has only a few counts. V and J are TRBV11-2 and TRBJ1-4; maybe TRBD1 (5 bases). CDR3 length: 17 residues. V dropped 1 base and J dropped 0 bases, with 12 bases sitting between them. Germline V gene lookup returns CDR1 SGHAT and CDR2 FQNNGV. CDR3 nucleotides: TGTGCCAGCAGCTTAGGGCAGGGTCCCGCAACTAATGAAAAACTGTTTTTT. Its protein is CASSLGQGPATNEKLFF.

This clonotype was recorded a few times. The rearrangement uses TRBV4-2 and TRBJ1-2, with 8 positions matching TRBD1. The CDR3 is 15 amino acids. J lost 6 bases, V lost 0 bases, and 6 bases had no gene match. Germline CDR1 and CDR2: LGHNA and YNFKEQ. The CDR3 region is CASSQEGGTGHGYTF. For the CDR3, the DNA is TGTGCCAGCAGCCAAGAAGGAGGGACAGGTCATGGCTACACCTTC.

The V call is TRBV7-9, the J call TRBJ2-3, with TRBD2 matching 13 bases. There are 18 residues in the CDR3. The germline V gene encodes CDR1 SEHNR and CDR2 FQNEAQ (reference sequence). The J segment lost 2 bases and the V segment lost 1 base, leaving 6 bases of the junction unmatched. CDR3 sequence (DNA): TGTGCCAGCAGCTTAGGACTAGCGGGAGGTGGGCTCACAGATACGCAGTATTTT. Translated: CASSLGLAGGGLTDTQYF.

This chain joins TRBV20-1 and TRBJ1-1; D unclear. Trimming left V 0 bases short and J 8 bases short, with 7 bases between. Germline V lookup: CDR1 DFQATT, CDR2 SNEGSKA (reference sequence). CDR3 length equals 11 residues. In nucleotides, the CDR3 is TGCAGTGCTAGAGAGGCGGCGGAAGCTTTCTTT. This encodes CSAREAAEAFF.

This clonotype was counted a few times. The chain links TRBV6-1 to TRBJ1-1; TRBD1 is a possible D gene (5 bases). Trimming cost V 7 bases and J 7 bases, with 22 bases left between them. Germline CDR1 MNHNS, CDR2 SASEGT. CDR3 size: 15 residues. CDR3 nucleotides: TGTGCCAGCACCAGCTACATCCGCGGGACCGATGAAGCTTTCTTT. Encoded protein: CASTSYIRGTDEAFF.

This chain uses TRBV10-3 with TRBJ2-3; 10 bases line up with TRBD2. Per germline, CDR1 ENHRY and CDR2 SYGVKD. The CDR3 covers 14 residues. With V trimmed by 4 bases and J by 6 bases, 4 bases remained unmatched. The CDR3 DNA is TGTGCCATCAGTGGACTAGCGGGTCCGGATACGCAGTATTTT. It yields the protein CAISGLAGPDTQYF.

There are a few counts of this clonotype. The V gene is TRBV3-1, the J gene TRBJ2-7; TRBD2 matches at 11 bases. J was trimmed by 4 bases and V by 10 bases; bases with no gene match: 3. Germline CDR1 LGHDT, CDR2 YNNKEL (reference sequence). This CDR3 comprises 12 residues. The CDR3: CATGTSGYEQYF. CDR3 nucleotide sequence: TGTGCCACTGGGACTAGCGGATACGAGCAGTACTTC.

The V gene is TRBV4-3, the J gene TRBJ2-2, with 9 nucleotides matching TRBD1. Trimming at V came to 4 bases and at J to 1 base, leaving 4 bases not matched to a gene. The germline V gene has CDR1 LGHNA and CDR2 YSLEER. There are 16 residues in the CDR3. The CDR3 DNA follows: TGCGCCAGCAGCCCCAACAGGGGGCTGAACACCGGGGAGCTGTTTTTT. It is translated as CASSPNRGLNTGELFF.

This clonotype has ten or more counts. V is TRBV20-1 and J is TRBJ1-6; D might be TRBD1 (6 bases). The V and J ends lost 3 bases and 7 bases respectively, with 13 bases between them. The length of the CDR3 is 14 residues. Per the germline V gene, CDR1 is DFQATT and CDR2 is SNEGSKA (reference sequence). In nucleotides, the CDR3 is TGCAGTGCTAGTGGCGGGCAGGGGAATTCACCCCTCCACTTT. This translates into CSASGGQGNSPLHF.